The sequence of this T cell receptor (beta chain) was determined in a study of cytomegalovirus exposure and HLA in healthy donors. The study's findings and limits: It was reportedly the case that the classifier diagnosed cytomegalovirus status with high specificity and sensitivity. Cytomegalovirus-associated status was assigned to some 160 TCR beta chains.

Germline lookup yields CDR1 SEHNR and CDR2 FQNEAQ (reference sequence). The CDR3 consists of 14 residues. PCR was performed using 60 Vbeta and 13 Jbeta primers. Generated by immunoSEQ multiplex PCR, the TCRdb table keeps only in-frame clones and is missing some. The sample lists hundreds of thousands of clones, roughly two thirds occurring once. On this clone: Its specificity is not known. Its ends do not fully match the called genes, so a read error is possible.

The specimen sequenced was PBMCs. This receptor was obtained from a female donor in good health and CMV-seronegative. The genes are TRBV7-9 and TRBJ2-7, with 9 nucleotides matching TRBD2. The CDR3 protein is CSSSPTSGLDEQYF. The DNA for the CDR3 is TGTTCCAGCAGTCCGACTAGCGGACTCGACGAGCAGTACTTC. Looking up the rest from reference TRBV7-9 and TRBJ2-7 gives the full variable domain: DTGVSQNPRHKITKRGQNVTFRCDPISEHNRLYWYRQTLGQGPEFLTYFQNEAQLEKSRLLSDRFSAERPKGSFSTLEIQRTEQGDSAMYLCSSSPTSGLDEQYFGPGTRLTVT.